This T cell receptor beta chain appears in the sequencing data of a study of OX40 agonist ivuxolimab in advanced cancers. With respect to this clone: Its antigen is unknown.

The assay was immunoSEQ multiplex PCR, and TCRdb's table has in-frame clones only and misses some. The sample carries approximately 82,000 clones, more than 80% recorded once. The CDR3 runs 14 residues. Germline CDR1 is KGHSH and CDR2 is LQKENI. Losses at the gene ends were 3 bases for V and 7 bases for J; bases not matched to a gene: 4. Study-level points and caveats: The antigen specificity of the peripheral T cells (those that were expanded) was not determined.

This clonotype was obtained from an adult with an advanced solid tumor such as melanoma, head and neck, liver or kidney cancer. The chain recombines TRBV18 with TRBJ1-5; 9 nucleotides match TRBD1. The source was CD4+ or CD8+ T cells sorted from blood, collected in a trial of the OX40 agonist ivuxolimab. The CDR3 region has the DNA TGTGCCAGCTCACCGACAGGGGGAGGGCAGCCCCAGCATTTT. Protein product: CASSPTGGGQPQHF.